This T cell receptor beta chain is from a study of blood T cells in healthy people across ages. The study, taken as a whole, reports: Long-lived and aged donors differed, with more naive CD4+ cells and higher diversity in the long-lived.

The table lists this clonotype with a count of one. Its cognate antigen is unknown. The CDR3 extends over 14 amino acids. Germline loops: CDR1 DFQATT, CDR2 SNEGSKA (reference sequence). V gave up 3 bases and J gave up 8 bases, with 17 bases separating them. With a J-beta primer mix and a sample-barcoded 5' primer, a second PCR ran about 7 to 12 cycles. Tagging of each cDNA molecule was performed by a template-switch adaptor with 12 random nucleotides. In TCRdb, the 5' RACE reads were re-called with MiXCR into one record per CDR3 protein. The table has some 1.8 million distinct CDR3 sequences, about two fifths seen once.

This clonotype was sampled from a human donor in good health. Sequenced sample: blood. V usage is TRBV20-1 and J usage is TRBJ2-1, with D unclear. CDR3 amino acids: CSARRSSSHDEQFF. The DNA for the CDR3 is TGCAGTGCTAGGAGAAGTTCGTCGCACGATGAGCAGTTCTTC.